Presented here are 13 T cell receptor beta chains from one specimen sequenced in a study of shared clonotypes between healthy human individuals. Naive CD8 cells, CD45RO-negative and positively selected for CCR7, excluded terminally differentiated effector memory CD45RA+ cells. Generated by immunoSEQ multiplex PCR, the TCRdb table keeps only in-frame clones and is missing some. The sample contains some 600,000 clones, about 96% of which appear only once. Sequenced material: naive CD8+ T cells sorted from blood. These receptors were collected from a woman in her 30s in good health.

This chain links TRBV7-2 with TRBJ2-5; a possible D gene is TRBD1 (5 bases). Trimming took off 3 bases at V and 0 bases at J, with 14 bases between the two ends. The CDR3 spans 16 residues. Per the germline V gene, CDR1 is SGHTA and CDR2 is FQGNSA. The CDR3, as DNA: TGTGCCAGCAGCTTGAACCCGGACAATTACCAAGAGACCCAGTACTTC. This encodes CASSLNPDNYQETQYF.

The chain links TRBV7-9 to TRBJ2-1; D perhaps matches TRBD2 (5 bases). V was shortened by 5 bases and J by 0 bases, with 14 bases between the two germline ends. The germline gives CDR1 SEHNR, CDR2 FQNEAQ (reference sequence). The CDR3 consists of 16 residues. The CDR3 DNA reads TGTGCCAGCAGCCCTTTGCTAGCAAACTCCTACAATGAGCAGTTCTTC. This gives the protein CASSPLLANSYNEQFF.

The CDR3 coding sequence is TGTGCCAGCAGCCCCCGCCGGGGGACTGAAAAACTGTTTTTT. As protein: CASSPRRGTEKLFF. This chain joins TRBV9 and TRBJ1-4; a weak D match, TRBD1 (5 bases). Looked up from germline, CDR1 is SGDLS and CDR2 is YYNGEE. V was cut by 4 bases and J by 7 bases, with 14 bases left in between. This CDR3 region has 14 residues.

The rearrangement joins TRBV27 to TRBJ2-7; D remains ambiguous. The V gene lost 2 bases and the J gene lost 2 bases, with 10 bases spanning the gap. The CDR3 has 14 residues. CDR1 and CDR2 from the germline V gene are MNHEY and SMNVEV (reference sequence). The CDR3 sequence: CASSLKAAAYEQYF. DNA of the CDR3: TGTGCCAGCAGTTTAAAGGCGGCGGCCTACGAGCAGTACTTC.

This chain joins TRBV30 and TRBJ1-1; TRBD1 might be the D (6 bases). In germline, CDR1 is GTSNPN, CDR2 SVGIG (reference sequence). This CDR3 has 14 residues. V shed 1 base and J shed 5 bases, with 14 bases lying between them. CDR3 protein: CAWSAGALSTEAFF. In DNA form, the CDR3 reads TGTGCCTGGAGTGCGGGGGCCTTATCGACTGAAGCTTTCTTT.

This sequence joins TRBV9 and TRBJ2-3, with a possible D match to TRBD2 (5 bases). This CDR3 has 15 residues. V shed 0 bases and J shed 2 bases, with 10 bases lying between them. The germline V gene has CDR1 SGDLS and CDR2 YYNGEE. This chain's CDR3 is CASSVGGYHTDTQYF. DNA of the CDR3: TGTGCCAGCAGCGTAGGCGGGTACCACACAGATACGCAGTATTTT.

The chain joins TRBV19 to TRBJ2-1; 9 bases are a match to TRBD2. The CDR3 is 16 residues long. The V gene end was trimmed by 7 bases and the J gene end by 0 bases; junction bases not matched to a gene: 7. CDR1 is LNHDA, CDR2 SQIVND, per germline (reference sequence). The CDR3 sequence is CASKRLAGVSYNEQFF. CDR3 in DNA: TGTGCCAGTAAGCGATTAGCGGGAGTCTCCTACAATGAGCAGTTCTTC.

The CDR3 DNA reads as TGTGCCAGCAGCGTAGACCGGGACCAAGAGACCCAGTACTTC. This codes for CASSVDRDQETQYF. The J gene is TRBJ2-5, the V gene TRBV9; D remains unclear. CDR3 size: 14 residues. CDR1 and CDR2 (germline): SGDLS, YYNGEE. V dropped 0 bases and J dropped 0 bases, with 6 bases sitting between them.

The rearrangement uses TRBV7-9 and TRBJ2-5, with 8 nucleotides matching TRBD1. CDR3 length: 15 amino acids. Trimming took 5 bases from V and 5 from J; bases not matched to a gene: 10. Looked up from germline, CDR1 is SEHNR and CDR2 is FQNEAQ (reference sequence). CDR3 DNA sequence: TGTGCCAGCAGCCTGAAGACAGGGGTCGGGGAGACCCAGTACTTC. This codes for CASSLKTGVGETQYF.

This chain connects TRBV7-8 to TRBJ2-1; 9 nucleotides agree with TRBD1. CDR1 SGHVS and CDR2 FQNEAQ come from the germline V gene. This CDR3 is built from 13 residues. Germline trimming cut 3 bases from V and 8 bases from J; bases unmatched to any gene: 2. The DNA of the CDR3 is TGTGCCAGCAGCTTCGGGACAGGGTATGAGCAGTTCTTC. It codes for CASSFGTGYEQFF. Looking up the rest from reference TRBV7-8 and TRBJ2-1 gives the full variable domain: GAGVSQSPRYKVAKRGQDVALRCDPISGHVSLFWYQQALGQGPEFLTYFQNEAQLDKSGLPSDRFFAERPEGSVSTLKIQRTQQEDSAVYLCASSFGTGYEQFFGPGTRLTVL.

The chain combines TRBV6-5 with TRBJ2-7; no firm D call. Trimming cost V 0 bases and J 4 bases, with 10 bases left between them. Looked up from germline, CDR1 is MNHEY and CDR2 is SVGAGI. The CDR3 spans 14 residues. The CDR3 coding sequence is TGTGCCAGCAGTTACTCAACGACTGGTTACGAGCAGTACTTC. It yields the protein CASSYSTTGYEQYF.

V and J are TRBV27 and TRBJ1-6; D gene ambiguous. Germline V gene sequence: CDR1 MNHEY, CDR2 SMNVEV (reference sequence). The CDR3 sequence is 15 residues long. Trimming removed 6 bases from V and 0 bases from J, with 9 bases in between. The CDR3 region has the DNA TGTGCCAGCAGAGAGGACCTCTCCTATAATTCACCCCTCCACTTT. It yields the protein CASREDLSYNSPLHF.

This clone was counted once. The CDR3 spells CASSIGRTGQYEQYF. In nucleotides, the CDR3 is TGTGCCAGTAGTATCGGGCGGACAGGGCAATACGAGCAGTACTTC. This chain links TRBV19 with TRBJ2-7; 8 nucleotides align to TRBD1. The CDR3 length is 15 residues. Germline V lookup: CDR1 LNHDA, CDR2 SQIVND (reference sequence). With 3 bases clipped from V and 4 bases from J, the junction kept 8 bases outside the gene matches.